The clone carrying this T cell receptor beta chain showed up just a few times. The antigen remains undetermined. It was approximately 9 milliliters of peripheral blood that were drawn from each donor. Every sample gave at least 5 micrograms of total RNA when it was extracted. A J-beta primer mix and a sample-barcoded 5' primer were used in a second PCR of roughly 7 to 12 cycles. TCRdb independently ran MiXCR on the 5' RACE reads; one entry per CDR3 protein. This sample carries approximately 800,000 distinct CDR3 sequences, roughly 40% of them seen once, and the ten largest clones take 10% to 15%. These data are taken from a study of blood T cells in healthy people across ages. Study-wide results and caveats: Diversity estimates drawn from one million T cells were deemed underestimates.

CDR3 length equals 16 residues. Germline assignment: CDR1 LGHDT and CDR2 YNNKEL (reference sequence). With V trimmed by 0 bases and J by 13 bases, 15 bases remained unmatched. The receptor comes from a man between 18 and 29 years old in good health. Specimen: blood. The chain uses TRBV3-1 and TRBJ2-4; TRBD1 aligns across 7 bases. The CDR3 sequence is CASSQEVEGAWDEQYF. The CDR3 DNA reads TGTGCCAGCAGCCAAGAGGTAGAGGGGGCTTGGGATGAGCAGTACTTC.